This T cell receptor beta chain is from a study of T cells after yellow fever vaccination. Germline V lookup: CDR1 DFQATT, CDR2 SNEGSKA (reference sequence). V lost 3 bases, J lost 4 bases, and 21 bases lay in between. The CDR3 sequence is 17 residues long. TCRdb used MiXCR to reprocess the 5' RACE reads, holding one entry per CDR3 protein. The sample holds around 320,000 distinct CDR3 sequences, under 9% seen once. The V call is TRBV20-1, the J call TRBJ2-2, with D possibly TRBD1 on 5 matching bases. The sample in question was CD4+ T cells sorted from PBMCs, obtained 5 days after the yellow fever booster vaccination. This receptor was taken from a man between 18 and 29 years old who received the YFV17D yellow fever vaccine. The CDR3 region is CSASPINTGYPTGELFF. The CDR3 bases are TGCAGTGCTAGCCCAATAAATACAGGATACCCCACCGGGGAGCTGTTTTTT.